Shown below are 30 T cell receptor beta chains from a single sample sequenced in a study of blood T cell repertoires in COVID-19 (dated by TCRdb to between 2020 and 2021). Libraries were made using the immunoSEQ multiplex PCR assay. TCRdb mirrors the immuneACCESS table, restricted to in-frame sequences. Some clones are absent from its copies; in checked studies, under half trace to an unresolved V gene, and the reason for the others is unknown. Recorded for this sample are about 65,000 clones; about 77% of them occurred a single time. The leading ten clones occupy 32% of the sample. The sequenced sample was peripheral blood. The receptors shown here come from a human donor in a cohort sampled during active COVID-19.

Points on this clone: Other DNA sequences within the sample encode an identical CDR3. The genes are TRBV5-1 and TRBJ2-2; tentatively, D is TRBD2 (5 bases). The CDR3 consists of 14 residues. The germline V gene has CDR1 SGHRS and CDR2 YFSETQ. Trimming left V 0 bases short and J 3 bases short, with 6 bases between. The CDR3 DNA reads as TGCGCCAGCAGCTTGGAACTAGACACCGGGGAGCTGTTTTTT. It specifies CASSLELDTGELFF.

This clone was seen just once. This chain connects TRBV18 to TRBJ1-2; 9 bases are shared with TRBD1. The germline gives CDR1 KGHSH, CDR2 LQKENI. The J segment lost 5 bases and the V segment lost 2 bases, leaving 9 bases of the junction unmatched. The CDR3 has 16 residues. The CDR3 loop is CASSPRGTGSSYGYTF. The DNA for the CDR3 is TGTGCCAGCTCACCAAGAGGGACAGGGTCTTCATATGGCTACACCTTC.

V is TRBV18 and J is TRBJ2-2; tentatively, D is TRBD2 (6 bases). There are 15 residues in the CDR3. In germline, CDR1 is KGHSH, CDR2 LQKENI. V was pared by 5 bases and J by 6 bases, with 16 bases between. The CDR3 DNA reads TGTGCCAGCTCATCAAATTCGGGGGAGGCCGGGGAGCTGTTTTTT. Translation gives CASSSNSGEAGELFF.

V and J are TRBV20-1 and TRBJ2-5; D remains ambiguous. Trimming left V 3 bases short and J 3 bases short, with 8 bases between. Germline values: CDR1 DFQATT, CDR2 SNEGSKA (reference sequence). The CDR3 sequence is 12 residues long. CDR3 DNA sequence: TGCAGTGCTAGTTTCAGTGAAGAGACCCAGTACTTC. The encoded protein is CSASFSEETQYF.

DNA of the CDR3: TGTGCCATCAGTGAGGTCGGGGGTACAAAAGAGACCCAGTACTTC. Protein: CAISEVGGTKETQYF. The J gene is TRBJ2-5, the V gene TRBV10-3, with D perhaps TRBD2 (6 bases). Germline V gene data show CDR1 as ENHRY and CDR2 as SYGVKD. Trimming left V 2 bases short and J 3 bases short, with 13 bases between. The CDR3 extends over 15 amino acids.

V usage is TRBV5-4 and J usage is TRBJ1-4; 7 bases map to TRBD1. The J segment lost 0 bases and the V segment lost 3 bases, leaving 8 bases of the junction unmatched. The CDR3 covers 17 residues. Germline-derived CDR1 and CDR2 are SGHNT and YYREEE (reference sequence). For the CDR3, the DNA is TGTGCCAGCAGCTCCCGGAGGGGGCATCCAACTAATGAAAAACTGTTTTTT. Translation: CASSSRRGHPTNEKLFF.

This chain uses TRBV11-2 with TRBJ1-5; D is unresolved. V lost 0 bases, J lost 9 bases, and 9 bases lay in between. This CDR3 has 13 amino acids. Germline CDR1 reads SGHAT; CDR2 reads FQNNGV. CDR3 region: CASSLESQSPQHF. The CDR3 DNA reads TGTGCCAGCAGCTTAGAGTCGCAGTCGCCCCAGCATTTT.

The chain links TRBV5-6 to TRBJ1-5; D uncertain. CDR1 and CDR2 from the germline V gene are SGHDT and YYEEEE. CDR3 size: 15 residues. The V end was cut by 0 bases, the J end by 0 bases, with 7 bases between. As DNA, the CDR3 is TGTGCCAGCAGCTTGGGAGCATATAGCAATCAGCCCCAGCATTTT. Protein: CASSLGAYSNQPQHF.

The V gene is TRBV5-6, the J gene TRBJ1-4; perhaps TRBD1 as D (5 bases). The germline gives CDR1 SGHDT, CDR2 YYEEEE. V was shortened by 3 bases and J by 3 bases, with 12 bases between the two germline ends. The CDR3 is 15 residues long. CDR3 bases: TGTGCCAGCAGCTCCGGGGGATCGGCTAATGAAAAACTGTTTTTT. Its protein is CASSSGGSANEKLFF.

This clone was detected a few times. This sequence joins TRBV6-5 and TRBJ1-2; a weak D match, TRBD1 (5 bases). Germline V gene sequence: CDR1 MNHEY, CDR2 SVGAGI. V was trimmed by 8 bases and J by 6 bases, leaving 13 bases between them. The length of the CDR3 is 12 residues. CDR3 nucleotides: TGTGCCAGCGGGACTGTGGGCAATGGCTACACCTTC. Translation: CASGTVGNGYTF.

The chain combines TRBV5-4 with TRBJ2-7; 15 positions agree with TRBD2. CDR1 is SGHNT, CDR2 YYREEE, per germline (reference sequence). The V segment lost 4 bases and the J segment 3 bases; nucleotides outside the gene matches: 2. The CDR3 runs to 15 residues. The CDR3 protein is CASSAGLAGGYEQYF. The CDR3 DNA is TGTGCCAGCAGCGCGGGACTAGCGGGGGGCTACGAGCAGTACTTC.

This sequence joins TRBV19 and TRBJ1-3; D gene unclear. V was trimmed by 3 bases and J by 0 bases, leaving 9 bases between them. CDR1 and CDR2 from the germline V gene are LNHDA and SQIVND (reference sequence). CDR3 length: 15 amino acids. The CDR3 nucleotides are TGTGCCAGTAGTATCGCAGCGGGCTCTGGAAACACCATATATTTT. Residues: CASSIAAGSGNTIYF. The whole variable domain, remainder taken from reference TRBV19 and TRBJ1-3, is DGGITQSPKYLFRKEGQNVTLSCEQNLNHDAMYWYRQDPGQGLRLIYYSQIVNDFQKGDIAEGYSVSREKKESFPLTVTSAQKNPTAFYLCASSIAAGSGNTIYFGEGSWLTVV.

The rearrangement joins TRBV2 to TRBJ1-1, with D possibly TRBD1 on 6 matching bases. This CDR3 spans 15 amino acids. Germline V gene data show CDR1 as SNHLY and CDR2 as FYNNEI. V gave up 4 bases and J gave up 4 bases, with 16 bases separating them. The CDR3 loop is CASSVQGGVGTEAFF. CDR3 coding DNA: TGTGCCAGCAGTGTACAGGGTGGGGTGGGCACTGAAGCTTTCTTT.

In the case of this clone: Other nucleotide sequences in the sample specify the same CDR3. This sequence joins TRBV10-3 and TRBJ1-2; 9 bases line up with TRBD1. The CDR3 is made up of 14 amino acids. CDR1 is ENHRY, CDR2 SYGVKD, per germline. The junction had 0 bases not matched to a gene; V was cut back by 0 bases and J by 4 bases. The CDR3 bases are TGTGCCATCAGTGAGTCGGACAGGGGCTATGGCTACACCTTC. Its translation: CAISESDRGYGYTF.

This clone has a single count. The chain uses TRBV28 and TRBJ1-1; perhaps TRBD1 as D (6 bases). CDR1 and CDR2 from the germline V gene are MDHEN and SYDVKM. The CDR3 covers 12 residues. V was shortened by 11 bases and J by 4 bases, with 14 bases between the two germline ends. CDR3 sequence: CASLRGGTEAFF. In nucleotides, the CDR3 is TGTGCCTCCCTGAGAGGGGGCACTGAAGCTTTCTTT.

CDR3 loop: CASGETQPQHF. The CDR3 region has the DNA TGTGCCAGCGGAGAAACTCAGCCCCAGCATTTT. This chain connects TRBV2 to TRBJ1-5; D not certain. V was trimmed by 8 bases and J by 6 bases, leaving 8 bases between them. The CDR3 runs to 11 residues. Germline V CDR1 and CDR2: SNHLY, FYNNEI.

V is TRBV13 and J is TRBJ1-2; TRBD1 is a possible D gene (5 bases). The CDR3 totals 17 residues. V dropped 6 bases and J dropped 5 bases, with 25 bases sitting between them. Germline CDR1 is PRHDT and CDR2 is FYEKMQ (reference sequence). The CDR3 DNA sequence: TGTGCCAGCAGACTACACAGGTTTCGAATCCCCCGATATGGCTACACCTTC. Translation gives CASRLHRFRIPRYGYTF.

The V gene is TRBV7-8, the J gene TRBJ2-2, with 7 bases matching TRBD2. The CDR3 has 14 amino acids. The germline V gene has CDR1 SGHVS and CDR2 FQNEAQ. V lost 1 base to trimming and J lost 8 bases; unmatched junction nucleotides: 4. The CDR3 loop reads CASSLEGGVGELFF. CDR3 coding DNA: TGTGCCAGCAGCTTAGAGGGAGGGGTGGGGGAGCTGTTTTTT.

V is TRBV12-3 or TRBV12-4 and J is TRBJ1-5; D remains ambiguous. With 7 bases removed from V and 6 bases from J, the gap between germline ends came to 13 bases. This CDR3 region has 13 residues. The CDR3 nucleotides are TGTGCCAGCACCCCTTCCCGGGGTCAGCCCCAGCATTTT. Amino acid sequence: CASTPSRGQPQHF.

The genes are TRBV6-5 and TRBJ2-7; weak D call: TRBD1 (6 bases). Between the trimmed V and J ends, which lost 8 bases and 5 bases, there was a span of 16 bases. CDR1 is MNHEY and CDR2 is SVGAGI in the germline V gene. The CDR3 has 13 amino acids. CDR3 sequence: CASRVRQADEQYF. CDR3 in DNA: TGTGCCAGCCGAGTACGACAGGCGGACGAGCAGTACTTC.

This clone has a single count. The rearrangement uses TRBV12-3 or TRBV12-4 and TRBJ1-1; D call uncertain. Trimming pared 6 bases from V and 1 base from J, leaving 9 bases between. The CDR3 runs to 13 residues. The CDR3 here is CASRYTANTEAFF. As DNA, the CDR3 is TGTGCCAGCAGGTACACAGCGAACACTGAAGCTTTCTTT.

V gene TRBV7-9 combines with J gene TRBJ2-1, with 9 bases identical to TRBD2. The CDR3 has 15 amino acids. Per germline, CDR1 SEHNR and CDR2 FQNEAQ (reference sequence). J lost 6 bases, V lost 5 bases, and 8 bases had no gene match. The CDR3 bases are TGTGCCAGCAGCGGTACTAGCGGGCCACTCAATGAGCAGTTCTTC. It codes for CASSGTSGPLNEQFF.

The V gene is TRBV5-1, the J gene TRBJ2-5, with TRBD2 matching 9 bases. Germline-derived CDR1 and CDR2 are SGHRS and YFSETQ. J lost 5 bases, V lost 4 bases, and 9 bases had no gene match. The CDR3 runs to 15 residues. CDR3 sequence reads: CASSIPREGGETQYF. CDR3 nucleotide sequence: TGCGCCAGCAGCATCCCGCGGGAGGGGGGGGAGACCCAGTACTTC.

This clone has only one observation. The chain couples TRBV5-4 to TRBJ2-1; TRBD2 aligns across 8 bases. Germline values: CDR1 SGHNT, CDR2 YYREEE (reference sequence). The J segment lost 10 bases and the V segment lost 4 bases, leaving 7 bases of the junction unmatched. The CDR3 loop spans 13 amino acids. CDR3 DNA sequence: TGTGCCAGCAGCCCCAGTAAGCGGGAGGAGCAGTTCTTC. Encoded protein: CASSPSKREEQFF.

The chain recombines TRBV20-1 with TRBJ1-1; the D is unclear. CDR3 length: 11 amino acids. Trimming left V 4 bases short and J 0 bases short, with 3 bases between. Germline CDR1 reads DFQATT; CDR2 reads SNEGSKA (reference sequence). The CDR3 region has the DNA TGCAGTGCTATAGTGAACACTGAAGCTTTCTTT. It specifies CSAIVNTEAFF.

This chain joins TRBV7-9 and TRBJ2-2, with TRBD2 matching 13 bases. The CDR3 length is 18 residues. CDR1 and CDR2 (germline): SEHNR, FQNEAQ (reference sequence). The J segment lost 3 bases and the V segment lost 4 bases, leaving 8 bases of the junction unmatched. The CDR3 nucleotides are TGTGCCAGCAGCTCGCCGACTAGCGGGAGGTCGGACACCGGGGAGCTGTTTTTT. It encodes CASSSPTSGRSDTGELFF. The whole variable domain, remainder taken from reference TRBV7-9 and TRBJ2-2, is DTGVSQNPRHKITKRGQNVTFRCDPISEHNRLYWYRQTLGQGPEFLTYFQNEAQLEKSRLLSDRFSAERPKGSFSTLEIQRTEQGDSAMYLCASSSPTSGRSDTGELFFGEGSRLTVL.

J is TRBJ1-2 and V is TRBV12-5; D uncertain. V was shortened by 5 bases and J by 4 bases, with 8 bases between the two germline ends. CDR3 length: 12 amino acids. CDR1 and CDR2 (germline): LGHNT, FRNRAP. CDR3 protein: CASGGGPYGYTF. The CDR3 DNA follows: TGTGCTAGTGGTGGCGGGCCCTATGGCTACACCTTC.

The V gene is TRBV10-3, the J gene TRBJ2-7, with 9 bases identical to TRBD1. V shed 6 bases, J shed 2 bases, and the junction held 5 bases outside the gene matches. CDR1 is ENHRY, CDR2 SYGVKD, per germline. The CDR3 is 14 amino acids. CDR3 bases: TGTGCCATCAGCAGGGACAGGGCCACCTACGAGCAGTACTTC. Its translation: CAISRDRATYEQYF.

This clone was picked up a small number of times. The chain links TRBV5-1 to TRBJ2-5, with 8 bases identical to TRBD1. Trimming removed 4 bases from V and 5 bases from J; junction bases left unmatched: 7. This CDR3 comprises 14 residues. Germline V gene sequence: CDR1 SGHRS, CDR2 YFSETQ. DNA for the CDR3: TGCGCCAGCAGCCGTCAGGGGGCCCGGGAGACCCAGTACTTC. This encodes CASSRQGARETQYF.

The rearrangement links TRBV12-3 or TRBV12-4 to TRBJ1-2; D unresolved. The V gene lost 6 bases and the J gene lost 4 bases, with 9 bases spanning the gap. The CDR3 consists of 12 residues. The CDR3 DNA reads TGTGCCAGCAGCCAGGTAACCTATGGCTACACCTTC. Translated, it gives CASSQVTYGYTF.